Listed below are T cell receptor beta chains from one sample, sequenced in a study of T cell changes during pregnancy in multiple sclerosis. TCRdb keeps only in-frame clones here, not all; method: immunoSEQ multiplex PCR. Of roughly 59,000 clones listed, under 95% are singletons. The material was peripheral blood, obtained in the third trimester of pregnancy. The receptor source for this set is a female donor in good health, enrolled as a control in a pregnancy study. The CDR3 runs from the conserved cysteine through the conserved F or W. Each record gives: V gene, J gene, clone size, D gene, CDR3 length, CDR3 DNA, CDR3 protein. D genes are given only for firm matches. Clone size is given for some rows only: seen once, a few or many times, or a class if the clone is expanded.

>TRBV10-3|TRBJ2-4|once|.|14
TGTGCCATCAGTGAGCAGCTAGGCAAAAACATTCAGTACTTC
CAISEQLGKNIQYF
>TRBV11-2|TRBJ2-7|.|TRBD1|15
TGTGCCAGCAGATCCGGACAGGGCAGGTCCTACGAGCAGTACTTC
CASRSGQGRSYEQYF
>TRBV27|TRBJ2-3|.|TRBD1|15
TGTGCCAGCAATACCGGGACAGGGGCTATAGATACGCAGTATTTT
CASNTGTGAIDTQYF
>TRBV15|TRBJ2-1|.|TRBD2|15
TGTGCCACCAGCTCACCGACTAGCGGGGGCCTTGAGCAGTTCTTC
CATSSPTSGGLEQFF
>TRBV5-1|TRBJ1-1|.|TRBD1|14
TGCGCCAGCAGTAGGGACAGCCGGAACACTGAAGCTTTCTTT
CASSRDSRNTEAFF
>TRBV6-5|TRBJ1-2|.|TRBD1|11
TGTGCCACTGAACAGGGGAGCGGCTACACCTTC
CATEQGSGYTF
>TRBV7-9|TRBJ1-5|.|.|15
TGTGCCAGCAGCTTAGGTACCTATAGCAATCAGCCCCAGCATTTT
CASSLGTYSNQPQHF
>TRBV7-9|TRBJ2-2|.|.|12
TGTGCCAGCAGCCTAGGGAGAGGGGAGCTGTTTTTT
CASSLGRGELFF
>TRBV19|TRBJ2-2|once|TRBD1|16
TGTGCCAGTAGTAAGGGAGGGGGACAGGGGACCGGGGAGCTGTTTTTT
CASSKGGGQGTGELFF
>TRBV5-1|TRBJ2-1|.|.|14
TGCGCCAGCAGTTGGGGGGGGGCCGGGAATGAGCAGTTCTTC
CASSWGGAGNEQFF
>TRBV5-1|TRBJ2-1|.|.|13
TGCGCCAGCAGCTTGGTGGGGGCCAATGAGCAGTTCTTC
CASSLVGANEQFF
>TRBV7-9|TRBJ1-2|.|.|16
TGTGCCAGCAGCGACGTATTACAGGGTTTGATAGAGGGCTACACCTTC
CASSDVLQGLIEGYTF
>TRBV7-8|TRBJ1-5|.|.|16
TGTGCCAGCAGCTTAAGGACAGACACTGCGAATCAGCCCCAGCATTTT
CASSLRTDTANQPQHF
>TRBV4-1|TRBJ2-3|once|.|14
TGCGCCAGCAGCCTCAACCCGGGGACAGATACGCAGTATTTT
CASSLNPGTDTQYF
>TRBV7-6|TRBJ2-3|.|TRBD2|18
TGTGCCAGCAGCTTAGGGGCTAGCGGGGGCCCGGGGCCAGATACGCAGTATTTT
CASSLGASGGPGPDTQYF
>TRBV6-5|TRBJ1-1|.|TRBD1|14
TGTGCCAGCAGAGCGGACGACAGGGGGATCGTAGCTTTCTTT
CASRADDRGIVAFF
>TRBV7-2|TRBJ2-5|.|TRBD1|14
TGTGCCAGCAGCCCACGGACAGGAGCGGAGACCCAGTACTTC
CASSPRTGAETQYF
>TRBV20-1|TRBJ2-3|few|.|11
TGCAGTGCTCAACTCCCAGATACGCAGTATTTT
CSAQLPDTQYF
>TRBV18|TRBJ2-3|.|.|15
TGTGCCAGCTCACCACGGCCCAACCCAACAGATACGCAGTATTTT
CASSPRPNPTDTQYF
>TRBV18|TRBJ1-3|.|TRBD1|15
TGTGCCAGCTCCCTCCAGGGGGCCTCTGGAAACACCATATATTTT
CASSLQGASGNTIYF
>TRBV5-4|TRBJ1-1|once|.|14
TGTGCCAGCAGCCGGCGGGACGTTAACACTGAAGCTTTCTTT
CASSRRDVNTEAFF
>TRBV19|TRBJ1-2|.|.|13
TGTGCCAGTAACCCCGGAACAGACTATGGCTACACCTTC
CASNPGTDYGYTF
>TRBV6-6|TRBJ1-1|.|.|12
TGTGCCAGCACGACAGAGAACACTGAAGCTTTCTTT
CASTTENTEAFF
>TRBV7-2|TRBJ2-5|.|TRBD2|16
TGTGCCAGCAGCTTAGCAGGGACTAGCAAAGGAGAGACCCAGTACTTC
CASSLAGTSKGETQYF
>TRBV2|TRBJ2-1|.|.|14
TGTGCCAGCAGTGACGACGGGTCCTACAATGAGCAGTTCTTC
CASSDDGSYNEQFF
>TRBV5-1|TRBJ2-1|.|.|13
TGCGCCAGCAGCCTTACACCTTACAATGAGCAGTTCTTC
CASSLTPYNEQFF
>TRBV14|TRBJ2-3|.|TRBD1|15
TGTGCCAGCAGCCAAGACGGACAGGGCACAGATACGCAGTATTTT
CASSQDGQGTDTQYF
>TRBV28|TRBJ1-4|.|.|14
TGTGCCAGCAGTTCCCGGGTCGGACAGACCGAGGGGTTTTTT
CASSSRVGQTEGFF
>TRBV19|TRBJ2-5|.|TRBD2|14
TGTGCCAGTAGTTGGGGGGGAATCCAAGAGACCCAGTACTTC
CASSWGGIQETQYF
>TRBV4-3|TRBJ1-4|.|.|15
TGCGCCAGCAGCCAAGATCCAGATCCTAATGAAAAACTGTTTTTT
CASSQDPDPNEKLFF
>TRBV12-5|TRBJ2-1|many|TRBD2|15
TGTGCTAGTGCCGGGTCGGGGGGGATTTACAATGAGCAGTTCTTC
CASAGSGGIYNEQFF
>TRBV14|TRBJ1-3|.|.|15
TGTGCCAGCAGCCAACCAGGCAGTCGAGGAAACACCATATATTTT
CASSQPGSRGNTIYF
>TRBV6-6|TRBJ1-2|once|.|13
TGTGCCAGCAGGACAGGTCAGAACTATGGCTACACCTTC
CASRTGQNYGYTF
>TRBV9|TRBJ2-7|.|TRBD2|15
TGTGCCAGCAGCGTAGATAGCGGGGGGGCCTACGAGCAGTACTTC
CASSVDSGGAYEQYF
>TRBV11-2|TRBJ2-2|.|.|16
TGTGCCAGCAGCTCCACAACAGGGAGGAACACCGGGGAGCTGTTTTTT
CASSSTTGRNTGELFF
>TRBV9|TRBJ1-1|.|TRBD1|14
TGTGCCAGCAGCGCCCGACAGGGCGGCACTGAAGCTTTCTTT
CASSARQGGTEAFF
>TRBV19|TRBJ1-1|.|.|14
TGTGCCAGTAGCCCACTCGGGGGGAACACTGAAGCTTTCTTT
CASSPLGGNTEAFF